At least ten counts were recorded for the clone carrying this TCR beta chain. Trimming left V 2 bases short and J 0 bases short, with 10 bases between. CDR1 LGHNA and CDR2 YSLEER come from the germline V gene. The CDR3 extends over 15 amino acids. Method: immunoSEQ multiplex PCR; TCRdb's copy keeps in-frame clones and lacks some. This table has approximately 210,000 clones, around four fifths appearing once. Clinical history as reported by participants underpinned cohort assignment. Recovery meant two consecutive negative NP/OP PCR tests, professional clearance, or resolved symptoms. The data belong to a study of blood T cell repertoires in COVID-19. Across the whole study: Sample material is recorded as cDNA or gDNA derived from T cells, B-cell-depleted T cells, or PBMCs.

The chain uses TRBV4-3 and TRBJ1-2, with TRBD1 as a possible D gene (6 bases). The origin of this receptor is a man aged 40-49 years who had recovered from COVID-19. The sequenced material came from PBMCs or T cells enriched from blood (not recorded which). CDR3 in DNA: TGCGCCAGCAGCCAACAGAGGACAGCTAACTATGGCTACACCTTC. This gives the protein CASSQQRTANYGYTF.